Following are 18 T cell receptor beta chains from one sample sequenced in a study of shared clonotypes between healthy human individuals. Assay: immunoSEQ multiplex PCR; the TCRdb copy retains only in-frame clones and omits some. The table has under 2,000,000 clones, over 85% seen once. Terminally differentiated effector memory CD45RA+ cells were excluded by CCR7 positive selection of CD45RO-negative cells. Sequenced material: naive CD8+ T cells sorted from blood. These receptor sequences come from a man in his late teens or twenties in good health.

This chain connects TRBV27 to TRBJ2-7; 8 bases map to TRBD1. The CDR3 loop spans 14 amino acids. CDR1 is MNHEY, CDR2 SMNVEV, per germline (reference sequence). The V gene end was trimmed by 2 bases and the J gene end by 5 bases; junction bases not matched to a gene: 5. The CDR3 DNA reads as TGTGCCAGCAGTTTAGGACAGGGCGGCAACGAGCAGTACTTC. Protein product: CASSLGQGGNEQYF.

The V and J genes are TRBV4-3 and TRBJ2-7; D may be TRBD2 (5 bases). Germline assignment: CDR1 LGHNA and CDR2 YSLEER. V lost 1 base, J lost 7 bases, and 14 bases lay in between. The CDR3 is 14 amino acids. CDR3 amino acids: CASSQVEGVGEQYF. The CDR3 DNA reads TGCGCCAGCAGCCAAGTCGAGGGAGTGGGAGAGCAGTACTTC.

The CDR3 reads CAWSVDAAVSYEQYF. In DNA form, the CDR3 reads TGTGCCTGGAGTGTAGATGCTGCGGTCTCCTACGAGCAGTACTTC. V usage is TRBV30 and J usage is TRBJ2-7, with unresolved D. The germline V and J ends were trimmed by 0 bases and 0 bases, with 12 bases remaining between them. The CDR3 consists of 15 residues. Germline-derived CDR1 and CDR2 are GTSNPN and SVGIG (reference sequence).

The chain is built from TRBV6-5 and TRBJ1-1, with 10 positions matching TRBD1. CDR1 and CDR2 (germline): MNHEY, SVGAGI. The CDR3 sequence is 11 residues long. J was trimmed by 11 bases and V by 7 bases; bases with no gene match: 4. The chain's CDR3 is CASKGQGVAFF. In DNA, the CDR3 is TGTGCCAGCAAAGGACAGGGGGTCGCTTTCTTT.

As regards this clone: In the same sample, other DNA sequences code for this CDR3. The chain links TRBV9 to TRBJ2-6; D is unresolved. Trimming stripped 0 bases from V and 1 base from J, with 2 bases between. Looked up from germline, CDR1 is SGDLS and CDR2 is YYNGEE. This CDR3 contains 14 residues. This CDR3 is CASSVVSGANVLTF. CDR3 bases: TGTGCCAGCAGCGTAGTTTCTGGGGCCAACGTCCTGACTTTC.

The DNA for the CDR3 is TGTGCCAGCAGTTTATCGGCGGATTTTCCCTACGAGCAGTACTTC. Amino acids: CASSLSADFPYEQYF. This chain uses TRBV28 with TRBJ2-7; D remains ambiguous. This CDR3 is built from 15 residues. Germline V gene sequence: CDR1 MDHEN, CDR2 SYDVKM. The V and J ends lost 1 base and 2 bases respectively, with 12 bases between them.

In DNA, the CDR3 is TGCGCCAGCAGCCAAGACTTGCGACTAGCAGACAATGAGCAGTTCTTC. Translation gives CASSQDLRLADNEQFF. The V gene is TRBV4-3, the J gene TRBJ2-1; 7 nucleotides match TRBD2. Looked up from germline, CDR1 is LGHNA and CDR2 is YSLEER. The CDR3 has 16 residues. Trimming took 0 bases from V and 5 from J; bases not matched to a gene: 7.

This chain connects TRBV19 to TRBJ2-7; 8 nucleotides agree with TRBD1. The V gene's germline CDR1 is LNHDA and CDR2 SQIVND (reference sequence). The CDR3 is 15 residues long. V shed 5 bases, J shed 6 bases, and the junction held 12 bases outside the gene matches. CDR3 sequence: CASSASGTGILEQYF. The CDR3 DNA reads as TGTGCCAGTAGTGCTTCCGGGACAGGAATCCTCGAGCAGTACTTC.

The V and J genes are TRBV7-9 and TRBJ2-5; 13 nucleotides line up with TRBD2. Germline-derived CDR1 and CDR2 are SEHNR and FQNEAQ (reference sequence). The CDR3 spans 16 residues. V was clipped by 4 bases and J by 5 bases; unmatched bases: 7. CDR3 coding DNA: TGTGCCAGCAGCTCGGGACTAGCGGGAACGGTGGAGACCCAGTACTTC. This codes for CASSSGLAGTVETQYF.

The chain employs TRBV5-4 and TRBJ2-7, with D hard to call. The CDR3 is 12 residues long. V was pared by 4 bases and J by 4 bases, with 9 bases between. From germline, CDR1 is SGHNT and CDR2 YYREEE (reference sequence). This CDR3 is CASSTDPYEQYF. The CDR3 coding sequence is TGTGCCAGCAGCACAGACCCGTACGAGCAGTACTTC.

V and J are TRBV28 and TRBJ1-2; D may be TRBD1 (6 bases). Germline values: CDR1 MDHEN, CDR2 SYDVKM. The CDR3 consists of 14 residues. The V and J ends lost 3 bases and 4 bases respectively, with 12 bases between them. The CDR3 DNA is TGTGCCAGCAGTTTCGAAGCAGGGGCCTATGGCTACACCTTC. It translates to CASSFEAGAYGYTF.

The table lists this clone with a count of one. This chain connects TRBV7-2 to TRBJ1-6, with TRBD1 identical over 7 bases. CDR3 size: 14 residues. Germline assignment: CDR1 SGHTA and CDR2 FQGNSA. The V and J ends lost 1 base and 6 bases, in that order; junction bases with no gene match: 0. The CDR3 DNA reads as TGTGCCAGCAGCTTAGGGGACAGTAATTCACCCCTCCACTTT. It codes for CASSLGDSNSPLHF.

The chain carries TRBV28 and TRBJ2-7; 10 nucleotides line up with TRBD1. There are 14 residues in the CDR3. Germline lookup yields CDR1 MDHEN and CDR2 SYDVKM. Trimming cost V 5 bases and J 6 bases; bases outside gene matches: 7. CDR3 DNA: TGTGCCAGCAGTGTAGGACAGGGGGAATTCGAGCAGTACTTC. The encoded protein is CASSVGQGEFEQYF.

In DNA, the CDR3 is TGTGCCAGCGGAACACGCGCAGGGTCAAACGAGCAGTACTTC. This gives the protein CASGTRAGSNEQYF. The gene calls are TRBV27 and TRBJ2-7; maybe TRBD1 (5 bases). CDR1 and CDR2 (germline): MNHEY, SMNVEV (reference sequence). Trimming took 8 bases from V and 5 from J, leaving 19 bases between them. The CDR3 length is 14 residues.

The chain is built from TRBV2 and TRBJ1-1; possible D gene TRBD1, 6 bases. Deletions cut 11 bases from V and 0 bases from J, with 16 bases between. The germline V gene has CDR1 SNHLY and CDR2 FYNNEI. The CDR3 is 14 amino acids. CDR3: CAHPGQHMNTEAFF. CDR3 DNA: TGTGCCCACCCGGGACAACACATGAACACTGAAGCTTTCTTT.

To note about this clone: Other DNA sequences in this sample translate to the same CDR3. This rearrangement joins TRBV30 to TRBJ2-7; 8 nucleotides align to TRBD1. J was trimmed by 4 bases and V by 0 bases; bases with no gene match: 2. Germline lookup yields CDR1 GTSNPN and CDR2 SVGIG (reference sequence). The CDR3 length is 13 residues. The chain's CDR3 is CAWSVDRGYEQYF. In nucleotides, the CDR3 is TGTGCCTGGAGTGTCGACAGGGGTTACGAGCAGTACTTC. The whole variable domain, filled in from reference TRBV30 and TRBJ2-7, reads SQTIHQWPATLVQPVGSPLSLECTVEGTSNPNLYWYRQAAGRGLQLLFYSVGIGQISSEVPQNLSASRPQDRQFILSSKKLLLSDSGFYLCAWSVDRGYEQYFGPGTRLTVT.

The chain carries TRBV28 and TRBJ1-6; possible D gene TRBD1, 5 bases. Germline V gene data show CDR1 as MDHEN and CDR2 as SYDVKM. Trimming took off 2 bases at V and 10 bases at J, with 12 bases between the two ends. This CDR3 has 14 amino acids. The CDR3: CASSLRGDWSPLHF. CDR3 nucleotides: TGTGCCAGCAGTTTACGGGGGGATTGGTCACCCCTCCACTTT.

Only a few counts were recorded for this clone. At the DNA level, this CDR3 is encoded by other sequences in the same sample as well. This chain uses TRBV9 with TRBJ2-7; a weak D match, TRBD2 (6 bases). The CDR3 extends over 14 amino acids. The germline V gene encodes CDR1 SGDLS and CDR2 YYNGEE. V lost 0 bases and J 2 bases, leaving 9 bases between the germline ends. This CDR3 reads CASSVGGGTYEQYF. CDR3 nucleotide sequence: TGTGCCAGCAGCGTAGGAGGCGGGACCTACGAGCAGTACTTC.